Sequencing of this T cell receptor beta chain was carried out in a study of control samples from healthy donors and cancer patients. The method was immunoSEQ multiplex PCR; TCRdb's version includes in-frame clones alone and lacks a portion of them. This sample has about 50,000 clones, with around 95% found just once. Germline V gene lookup returns CDR1 LNHDA and CDR2 SQIVND (reference sequence). The V gene lost 0 bases and the J gene lost 6 bases, with 14 bases spanning the gap. The CDR3 loop spans 15 amino acids. The sequencing input was blood. The chain joins TRBV19 to TRBJ1-1; D is undetermined. This receptor was identified in a woman aged 25-40 years in good health. The CDR3, as DNA: TGTGCCAGTAGTATAGAGCGAGGCTTGGGTTCTGAAGCTTTCTTT. Translation: CASSIERGLGSEAFF.